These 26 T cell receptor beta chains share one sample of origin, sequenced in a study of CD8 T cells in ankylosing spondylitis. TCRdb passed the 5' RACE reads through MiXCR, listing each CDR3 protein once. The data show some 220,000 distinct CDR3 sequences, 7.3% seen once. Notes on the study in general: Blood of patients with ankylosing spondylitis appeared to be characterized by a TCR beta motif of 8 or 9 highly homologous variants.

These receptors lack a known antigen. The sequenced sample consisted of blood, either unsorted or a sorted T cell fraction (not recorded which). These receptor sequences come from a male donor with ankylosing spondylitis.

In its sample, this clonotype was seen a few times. The CDR3 here is CASSDLTSGGDYNEQFF. The CDR3, as DNA: TGTGCCAGCAGTGATTTAACTAGCGGGGGGGACTACAATGAGCAGTTCTTC. The gene calls are TRBV2 and TRBJ2-1; 13 bases are shared with TRBD2. The CDR3 totals 17 residues. Germline CDR1 and CDR2: SNHLY and FYNNEI. V dropped 3 bases and J dropped 3; count of bases not matched to a gene: 5.

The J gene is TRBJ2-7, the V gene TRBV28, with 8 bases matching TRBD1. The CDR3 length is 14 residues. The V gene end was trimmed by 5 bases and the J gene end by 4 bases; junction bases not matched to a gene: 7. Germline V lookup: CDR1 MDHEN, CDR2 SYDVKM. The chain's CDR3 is CASSDRTGRYEQYF. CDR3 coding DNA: TGTGCCAGCAGTGACAGGACAGGGAGGTACGAGCAGTACTTC.

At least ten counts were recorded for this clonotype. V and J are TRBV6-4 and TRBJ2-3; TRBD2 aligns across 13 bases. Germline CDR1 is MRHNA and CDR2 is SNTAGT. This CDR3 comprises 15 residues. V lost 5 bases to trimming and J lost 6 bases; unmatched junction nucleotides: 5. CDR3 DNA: TGTGCCAGCAGTACTAGCGGGAGGGCCTCCGATACGCAGTATTTT. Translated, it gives CASSTSGRASDTQYF.

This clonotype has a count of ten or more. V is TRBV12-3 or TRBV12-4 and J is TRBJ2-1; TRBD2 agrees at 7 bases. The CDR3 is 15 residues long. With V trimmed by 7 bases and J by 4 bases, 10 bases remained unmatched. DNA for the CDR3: TGTGCCAGCACCCGTCCGGGAGCGGGATACAATGAGCAGTTCTTC. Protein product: CASTRPGAGYNEQFF.

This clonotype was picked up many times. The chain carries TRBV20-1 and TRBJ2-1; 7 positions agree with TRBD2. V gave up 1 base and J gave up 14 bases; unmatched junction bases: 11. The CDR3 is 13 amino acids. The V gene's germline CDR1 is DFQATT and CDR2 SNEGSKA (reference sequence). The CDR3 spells CSARATSTVGKFF. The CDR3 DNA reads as TGCAGTGCTAGAGCGACTAGCACGGTAGGGAAGTTCTTC.

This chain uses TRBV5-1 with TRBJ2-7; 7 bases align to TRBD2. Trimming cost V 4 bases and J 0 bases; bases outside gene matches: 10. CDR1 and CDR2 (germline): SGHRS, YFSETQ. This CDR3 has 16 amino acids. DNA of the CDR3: TGCGCCAGCAGCCCCGGCCCGAGCGGGGACTCCTACGAGCAGTACTTC. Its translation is CASSPGPSGDSYEQYF. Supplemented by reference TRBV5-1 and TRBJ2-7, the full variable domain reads KAGVTQTPRYLIKTRGQQVTLSCSPISGHRSVSWYQQTPGQGLQFLFEYFSETQRNKGNFPGRFSGRQFSNSRSEMNVSTLELGDSALYLCASSPGPSGDSYEQYFGPGTRLTVT.

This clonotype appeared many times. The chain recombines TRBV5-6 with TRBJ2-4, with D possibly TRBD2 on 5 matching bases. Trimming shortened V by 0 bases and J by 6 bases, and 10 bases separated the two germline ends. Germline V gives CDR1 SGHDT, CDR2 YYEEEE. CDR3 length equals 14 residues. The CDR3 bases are TGTGCCAGCAGCTTGGGGATAGGGAGAAACATTCAGTACTTC. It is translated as CASSLGIGRNIQYF.

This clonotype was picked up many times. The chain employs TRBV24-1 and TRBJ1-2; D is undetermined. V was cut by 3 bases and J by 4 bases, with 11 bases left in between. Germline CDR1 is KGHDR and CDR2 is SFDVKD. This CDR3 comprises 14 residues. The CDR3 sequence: CATSDTGRVYGYTF. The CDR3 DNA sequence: TGTGCCACCAGTGATACCGGGCGGGTCTATGGCTACACCTTC.

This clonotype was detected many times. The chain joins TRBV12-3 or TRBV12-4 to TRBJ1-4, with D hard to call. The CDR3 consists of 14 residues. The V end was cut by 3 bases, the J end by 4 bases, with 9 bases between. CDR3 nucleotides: TGTGCCAGCAGTTTGGCAGCTCGTAATGAAAAACTGTTTTTT. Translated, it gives CASSLAARNEKLFF.

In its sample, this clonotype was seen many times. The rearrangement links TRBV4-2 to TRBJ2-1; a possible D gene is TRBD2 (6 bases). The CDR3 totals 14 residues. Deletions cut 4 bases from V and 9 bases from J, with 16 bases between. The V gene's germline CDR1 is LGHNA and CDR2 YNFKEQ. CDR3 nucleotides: TGTGCCAGCAGCCCACTACGGGGGACCGTTGAGCAGTTCTTC. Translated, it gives CASSPLRGTVEQFF.

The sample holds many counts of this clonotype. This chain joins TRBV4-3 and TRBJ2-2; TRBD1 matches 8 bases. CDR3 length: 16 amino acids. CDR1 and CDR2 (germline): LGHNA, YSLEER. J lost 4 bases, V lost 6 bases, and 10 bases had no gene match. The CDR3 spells CASRDREQASTGELFF. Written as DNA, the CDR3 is TGCGCCAGCAGGGACAGGGAGCAGGCGAGCACCGGGGAGCTGTTTTTT.

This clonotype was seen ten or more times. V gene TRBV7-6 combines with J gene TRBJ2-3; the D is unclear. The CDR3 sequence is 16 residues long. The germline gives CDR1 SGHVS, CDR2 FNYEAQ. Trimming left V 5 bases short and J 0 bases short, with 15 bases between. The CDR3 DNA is TGTGCCAGCAGCCCGGCCCCCGAGGAGAGCACAGATACGCAGTATTTT. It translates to CASSPAPEESTDTQYF. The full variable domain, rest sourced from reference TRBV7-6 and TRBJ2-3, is GAGVSQSPRYKVTKRGQDVALRCDPISGHVSLYWYRQALGQGPEFLTYFNYEAQQDKSGLPNDRFSAERPEGSISTLTIQRTEQRDSAMYRCASSPAPEESTDTQYFGPGTRLTVL.

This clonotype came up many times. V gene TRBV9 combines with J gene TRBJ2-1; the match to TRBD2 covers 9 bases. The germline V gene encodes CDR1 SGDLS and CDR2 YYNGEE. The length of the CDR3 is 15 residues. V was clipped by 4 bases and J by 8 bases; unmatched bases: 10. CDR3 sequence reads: CASSQVGGGADEQFF. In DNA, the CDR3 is TGTGCCAGCAGCCAAGTAGGCGGGGGGGCGGATGAGCAGTTCTTC.

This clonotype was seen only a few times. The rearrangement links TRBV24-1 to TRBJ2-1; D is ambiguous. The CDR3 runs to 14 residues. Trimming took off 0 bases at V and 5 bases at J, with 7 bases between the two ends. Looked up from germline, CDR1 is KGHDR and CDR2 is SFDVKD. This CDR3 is CATSDLRVHNEQFF. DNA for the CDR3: TGTGCCACCAGTGATTTGCGGGTCCACAATGAGCAGTTCTTC.

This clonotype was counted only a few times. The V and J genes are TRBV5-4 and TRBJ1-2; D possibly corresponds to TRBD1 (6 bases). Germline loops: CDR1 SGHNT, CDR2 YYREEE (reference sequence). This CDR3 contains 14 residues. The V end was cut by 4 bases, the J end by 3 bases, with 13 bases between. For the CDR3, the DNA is TGTGCCAGCAGCCCGGGACAAGGTGACTATGGCTACACCTTC. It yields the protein CASSPGQGDYGYTF.

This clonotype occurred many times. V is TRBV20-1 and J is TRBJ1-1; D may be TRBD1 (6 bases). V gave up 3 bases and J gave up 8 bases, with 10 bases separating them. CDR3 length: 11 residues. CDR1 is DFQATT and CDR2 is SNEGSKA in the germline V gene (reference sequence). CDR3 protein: CSARGTPEAFF. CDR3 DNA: TGCAGTGCTAGGGGGACACCCGAAGCTTTCTTT.

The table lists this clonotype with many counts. The CDR3 nucleotides read TGTGCCAGCAGCTTATTAAGCGCCGAGCAGTACTTC. Translation: CASSLLSAEQYF. The V call is TRBV7-8, the J call TRBJ2-7, with D uncertain. Germline CDR1 and CDR2: SGHVS and FQNEAQ. The CDR3 has 12 amino acids. V gave up 2 bases and J gave up 6 bases, with 8 bases separating them. Together with reference TRBV7-8 and TRBJ2-7, the CDR3 gives the full variable domain: GAGVSQSPRYKVAKRGQDVALRCDPISGHVSLFWYQQALGQGPEFLTYFQNEAQLDKSGLPSDRFFAERPEGSVSTLKIQRTQQEDSAVYLCASSLLSAEQYFGPGTRLTVT.

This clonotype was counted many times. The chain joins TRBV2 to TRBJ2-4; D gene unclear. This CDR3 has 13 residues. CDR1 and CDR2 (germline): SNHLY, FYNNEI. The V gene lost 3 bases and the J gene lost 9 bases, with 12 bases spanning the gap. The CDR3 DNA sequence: TGTGCCAGCAGTGAGCACCCATCCCCCATTCAGTACTTC. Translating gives CASSEHPSPIQYF.

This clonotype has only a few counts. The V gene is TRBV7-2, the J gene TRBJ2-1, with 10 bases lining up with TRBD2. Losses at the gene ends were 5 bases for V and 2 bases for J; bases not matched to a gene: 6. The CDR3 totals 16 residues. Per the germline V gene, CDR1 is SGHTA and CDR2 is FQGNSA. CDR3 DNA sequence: TGTGCCAGCAGCACTTCTAGCGGGAGAACCTACAATGAGCAGTTCTTC. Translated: CASSTSSGRTYNEQFF.

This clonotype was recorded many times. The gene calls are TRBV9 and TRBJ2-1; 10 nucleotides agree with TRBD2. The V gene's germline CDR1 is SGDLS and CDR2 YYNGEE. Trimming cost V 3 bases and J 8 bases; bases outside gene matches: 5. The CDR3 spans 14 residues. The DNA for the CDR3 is TGTGCCAGCAGCGCCAAGCGGGGGGGCGATGAGCAGTTCTTC. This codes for CASSAKRGGDEQFF.

The CDR3 loop is CASSLSVSQPQHF. As DNA, the CDR3 is TGTGCCAGTAGTCTCTCCGTTAGTCAGCCCCAGCATTTT. The V and J genes are TRBV19 and TRBJ1-5; D remains ambiguous. CDR3 length: 13 amino acids. Trimming removed 5 bases from V and 6 bases from J, with 11 bases in between. Germline-derived CDR1 and CDR2 are LNHDA and SQIVND (reference sequence).

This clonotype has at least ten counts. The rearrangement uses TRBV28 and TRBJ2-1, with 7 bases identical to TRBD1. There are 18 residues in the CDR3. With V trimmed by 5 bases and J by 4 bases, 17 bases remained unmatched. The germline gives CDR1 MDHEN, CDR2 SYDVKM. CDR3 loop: CASSTNRQGTHPYNEQFF. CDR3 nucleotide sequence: TGTGCCAGCAGTACGAACCGACAGGGAACTCATCCTTACAATGAGCAGTTCTTC. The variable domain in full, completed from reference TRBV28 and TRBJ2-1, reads DVKVTQSSRYLVKRTGEKVFLECVQDMDHENMFWYRQDPGLGLRLIYFSYDVKMKEKGDIPEGYSVSREKKERFSLILESASTNQTSMYLCASSTNRQGTHPYNEQFFGPGTRLTVL.

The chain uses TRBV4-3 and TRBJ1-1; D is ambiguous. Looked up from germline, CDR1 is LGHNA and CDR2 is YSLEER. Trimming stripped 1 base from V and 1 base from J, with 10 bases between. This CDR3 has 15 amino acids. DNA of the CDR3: TGCGCCAGCAGCCAAGGTACCGGGCCGAACACTGAAGCTTTCTTT. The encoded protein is CASSQGTGPNTEAFF.

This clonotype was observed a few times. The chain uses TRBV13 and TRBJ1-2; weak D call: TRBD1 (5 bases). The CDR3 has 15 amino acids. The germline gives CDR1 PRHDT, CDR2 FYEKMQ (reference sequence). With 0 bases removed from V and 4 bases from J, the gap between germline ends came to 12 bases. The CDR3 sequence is CASSLGSARAYGYTF. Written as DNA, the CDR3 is TGTGCCAGCAGCTTAGGGTCGGCCAGGGCCTATGGCTACACCTTC.

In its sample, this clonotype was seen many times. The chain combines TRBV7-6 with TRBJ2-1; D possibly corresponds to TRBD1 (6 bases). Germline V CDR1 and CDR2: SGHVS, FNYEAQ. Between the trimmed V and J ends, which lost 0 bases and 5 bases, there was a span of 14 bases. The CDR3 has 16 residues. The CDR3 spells CASSLAFSGEDNEQFF. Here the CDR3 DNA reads TGTGCCAGCAGCTTAGCTTTTTCAGGGGAAGACAATGAGCAGTTCTTC.

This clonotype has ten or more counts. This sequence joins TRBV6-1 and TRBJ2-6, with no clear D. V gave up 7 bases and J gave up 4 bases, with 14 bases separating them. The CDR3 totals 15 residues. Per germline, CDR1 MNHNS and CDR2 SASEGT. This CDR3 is CASIPDGTGANVLTF. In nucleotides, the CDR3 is TGTGCCAGCATCCCCGACGGAACCGGGGCCAACGTCCTGACTTTC.